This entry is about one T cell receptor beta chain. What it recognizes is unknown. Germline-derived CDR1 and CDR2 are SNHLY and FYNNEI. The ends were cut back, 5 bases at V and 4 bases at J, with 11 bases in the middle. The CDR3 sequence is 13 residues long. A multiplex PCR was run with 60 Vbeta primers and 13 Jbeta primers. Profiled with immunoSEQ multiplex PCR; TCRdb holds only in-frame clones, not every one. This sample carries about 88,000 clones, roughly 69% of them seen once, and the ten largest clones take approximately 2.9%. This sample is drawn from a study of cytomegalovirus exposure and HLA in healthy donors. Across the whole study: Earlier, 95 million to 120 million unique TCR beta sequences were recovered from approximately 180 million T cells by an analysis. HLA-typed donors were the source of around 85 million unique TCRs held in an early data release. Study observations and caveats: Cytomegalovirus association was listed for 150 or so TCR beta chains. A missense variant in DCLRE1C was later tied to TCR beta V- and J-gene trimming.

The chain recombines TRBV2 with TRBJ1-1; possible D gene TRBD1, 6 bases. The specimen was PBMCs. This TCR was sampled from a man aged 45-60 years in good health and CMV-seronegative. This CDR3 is CASSTEGGTEAFF. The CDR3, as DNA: TGTGCCAGCAGTACCGAAGGGGGCACTGAAGCTTTCTTT.